The clone carrying this T cell receptor (beta chain) came up once. Other DNA sequences in the sample encode the same CDR3. Sequencing relied on a cDNA template that was reverse transcribed from extracted RNA. TCRdb's copy holds only in-frame clones and misses some; the assay was immunoSEQ multiplex PCR. The repertoire has 200,000 or so clones, about 61% of them found once; the top ten carry over 4%. This sample is drawn from a study of CD8+ T cells in alopecia areata. The CDR3 sequence is 14 residues long. After removal of 1 base from V and 3 bases from J, the junction contained 0 bases not matched to a gene. The germline V gene encodes CDR1 SEHNR and CDR2 FQNEAQ (reference sequence).

The sequenced sample consisted of CD8+ T cells sorted from blood. The receptor's source is a human donor in good health. The chain joins TRBV7-9 to TRBJ1-2, with TRBD1 identical over 9 bases. This CDR3 reads CASSLGQGDYGYTF. The CDR3 DNA reads as TGTGCCAGCAGCTTAGGACAGGGGGACTATGGCTACACCTTC.